This TCR beta chain is drawn from a study of a mutant IDH1 vaccine in newly diagnosed glioma. Across the whole study: Treated patients showed a male proportion of approximately 62%, a female proportion of about 38%, and a mean age of about 41 years. Most had both radiotherapy and temozolomide beforehand; others had only one.

Whole-study findings and limits: Pseudoprogression appeared independent of alterations in top peripheral clonotypes.

Sequencing used immunoSEQ multiplex PCR; TCRdb keeps in-frame clones, though not all of them. The sample holds about 60,000 clones, around 84% seen once. Time point here: week 11, during vaccination. With topical imiquimod, each dose of the vaccine consisted of 300 ug of mutant IDH1 20-mer peptide. Concerning this clone itself: As yet, its antigen is unknown.

The CDR3 spans 16 residues. V dropped 3 bases and J dropped 6; count of bases not matched to a gene: 9. Germline loops: CDR1 SGHRS, CDR2 YFSETQ. This TCR derives from a woman between 50 and 59 years old with glioma. This sample comprised PBMCs, obtained from a glioma patient whose treatment included an IDH1 peptide vaccine. The genes are TRBV5-1 and TRBJ2-1; 10 bases align to TRBD2. CDR3 in DNA: TGCGCCAGCAGCTCCTTAACTAGCGGGGTGGGCAATGAGCAGTTCTTC. Translation: CASSSLTSGVGNEQFF.